This note documents a single TCR beta chain sequence. Its antigen is not known. Profiled with immunoSEQ multiplex PCR; TCRdb holds only in-frame clones, not every one. The sample contains roughly 2,500,000 clones, approximately 93% of which appear only once. Germline V gene sequence: CDR1 SEHNR, CDR2 FQNEAQ (reference sequence). Losses at the gene ends were 1 base for V and 14 bases for J; bases not matched to a gene: 12. The CDR3 extends over 15 amino acids. The data derive from a study of shared clonotypes between healthy human individuals. On the study more broadly: Used for every donor were three CD4 naive, three CD4 memory, two CD8 naive and one CD8 memory plate. Study conclusions and caveats: Collection of samples was limited to blood; tissue repertoires likely differ.

The TCR sequence derives from a man aged 18 to 30 in good health. Some clones in this sample may be carry-over from other donors' samples. The chain employs TRBV7-9 and TRBJ2-3, with 10 bases that match TRBD1. Sequences were obtained from naive CD4+ T cells from PBMCs. The sample's subset: CD45RA+ positively selected. As DNA, the CDR3 is TGTGCCAGCAGCTTAGAGATGGGGACAGGGGCCCGGCCGTATTTT. This translates into CASSLEMGTGARPYF.